One sample yielded the 32 T cell receptor beta chains listed below, sequenced in a study of metastatic and nonmetastatic thyroid tumors. TCRdb reprocessed the PCR reads using MiXCR. The profile shows about 13,000 clones, about 23% of them singletons. Each patient went into thyroid surgery without having received any treatment. The sequenced sample was blood. All receptors come from a female donor with papillary thyroid cancer or a benign thyroid nodule (not recorded which). Some clones in this sample may be carry-over from other donors' samples.

The rearrangement links TRBV20-1 to TRBJ1-5; D gene uncertain. V lost 1 base to trimming and J lost 5 bases, with 15 bases between them. Germline CDR1 is DFQATT and CDR2 is SNEGSKA (reference sequence). The length of the CDR3 is 15 residues. CDR3 sequence: CSARGIGSEDQPQHF. In DNA form, the CDR3 reads TGCAGTGCTAGAGGAATCGGGTCGGAGGATCAGCCCCAGCATTTT.

J is TRBJ2-7 and V is TRBV5-8, with D perhaps being TRBD1 or TRBD2 (5 bases each). The CDR3 covers 14 residues. V was pared by 2 bases and J by 4 bases, with 13 bases between. CDR1 is SGHTS, CDR2 YDEGEE, per germline. CDR3 nucleotides: TGTGCCAGCAGCTTAGGGACGGCGGGTTACGAGCAGTACTTC. Translation gives CASSLGTAGYEQYF.

This clone was counted at least ten times. V is TRBV11-2 and J is TRBJ1-5; perhaps TRBD1 as D (5 bases). This CDR3 comprises 13 residues. Germline V CDR1 and CDR2: SGHAT, FQNNGV. Trimming pared 2 bases from V and 11 bases from J, leaving 13 bases between. The CDR3 DNA reads TGTGCCAGCAGCTTAACAGGACCATCCTCCCAGCATTTT. Its translation: CASSLTGPSSQHF.

This clone was observed at least ten times. The chain combines TRBV4-1 with TRBJ1-5, with D maybe TRBD1 (5 bases). Trimming took 4 bases from V and 7 from J, leaving 20 bases between them. Per germline, CDR1 MGHRA and CDR2 YSYEKL. CDR3 length: 16 amino acids. The CDR3 here is CASSPMSAGGSQPQHF. CDR3 nucleotides: TGCGCCAGCAGCCCCATGTCGGCGGGGGGATCCCAGCCCCAGCATTTT.

In its sample, this clone ranks as medium-sized. This chain links TRBV6-1 with TRBJ2-3, with D possibly TRBD1 on 6 matching bases. From germline, CDR1 is MNHNS and CDR2 SASEGT. Trimming pared 6 bases from V and 0 bases from J, leaving 10 bases between. The CDR3 contains 14 residues. The CDR3 DNA is TGTGCCAGCAGCCCCAGGGGTAGCACAGATACGCAGTATTTT. Its protein is CASSPRGSTDTQYF.

This clone appeared many times. This chain connects TRBV20-1 to TRBJ2-5; D gene unclear. Germline CDR1 reads DFQATT; CDR2 reads SNEGSKA (reference sequence). The CDR3 consists of 10 residues. Trimming shortened V by 7 bases and J by 2 bases, and 5 bases separated the two germline ends. Here the CDR3 DNA reads TGCAGTGTCGGGCAAGAGACCCAGTACTTC. Translation: CSVGQETQYF.

This clone has a handful of counts. The genes are TRBV10-3 and TRBJ2-3; TRBD2 matches at 7 bases. The germline V gene has CDR1 ENHRY and CDR2 SYGVKD. Germline trimming cut 2 bases from V and 6 bases from J; bases unmatched to any gene: 14. The CDR3 is made up of 17 amino acids. This CDR3 is CAISEPPSGNVTDTQYF. The CDR3 DNA is TGTGCCATCAGTGAGCCGCCTAGCGGTAATGTCACCGATACGCAGTATTTT.

This clone was picked up many times. In the same sample, other DNA sequences code for this CDR3. The V gene is TRBV29-1, the J gene TRBJ2-2, with 8 bases matching TRBD1. The CDR3 runs 15 residues. Germline CDR1 SQVTM, CDR2 ANQGSEA. The V segment lost 4 bases and the J segment 2 bases; nucleotides outside the gene matches: 6. CDR3 loop: CSVGGDRSNTGELFF. The CDR3 DNA reads as TGCAGCGTTGGCGGGGACAGGAGTAACACCGGGGAGCTGTTTTTT.

This clone appeared many times. A much larger clone lies a single base off, so this may be a read error. The V gene is TRBV3-1, the J gene TRBJ1-6; 7 positions match TRBD1. With V trimmed by 1 base and J by 11 bases, 14 bases remained unmatched. Germline CDR1 and CDR2: LGHDT and YNNKEL (reference sequence). This CDR3 contains 17 residues. The CDR3 spells CASSQGQPGGLSPPLHF. CDR3 in DNA: TGTGCCAGCAGCCAAGGTCAGCCAGGGGGGCTATCGCCACCCCTCCACTTT.

This clone was detected many times. The V and J genes are TRBV24-1 and TRBJ2-3; TRBD1 might be the D (6 bases). Germline CDR1 and CDR2: KGHDR and SFDVKD. The ends were cut back, 4 bases at V and 0 bases at J, with 22 bases in the middle. The CDR3 is made up of 19 amino acids. DNA of the CDR3: TGTGCCACCAGTGACCCCAGGGTCCAGGGGACCCAAAGCACAGATACGCAGTATTTT. As protein: CATSDPRVQGTQSTDTQYF.

In this sample, this clone is medium-sized. This chain connects TRBV6-1 to TRBJ2-2, with D possibly matching TRBD2 (5 bases). The CDR3 spans 13 residues. Germline V gives CDR1 MNHNS, CDR2 SASEGT. Trimming removed 5 bases at V and 8 bases at J, with 12 bases between. The CDR3 DNA reads TGTGCCAGCAGTTATAGAGGGAAGGGGGAGCTGTTTTTT. It is translated as CASSYRGKGELFF.

This clone was counted at least ten times. The chain carries TRBV29-1 and TRBJ1-1, with a tentative D call TRBD1 (6 bases). Trimming pared 7 bases from V and 1 base from J, leaving 16 bases between. Germline assignment: CDR1 SQVTM and CDR2 ANQGSEA. The CDR3 covers 14 residues. This CDR3 is CSGCRAGENTEAFF. The CDR3 nucleotides are TGCAGCGGCTGCCGTGCAGGGGAGAACACTGAAGCTTTCTTT.

In its sample, this clone is medium-sized. The chain links TRBV6-4 to TRBJ2-3, with 10 nucleotides matching TRBD2. V shed 3 bases and J 4 bases; nucleotides not matched to a gene: 7. Germline loops: CDR1 MRHNA, CDR2 SNTAGT. The CDR3 totals 16 residues. CDR3 residues: CASSEGIAGGADTQYF. The CDR3 bases are TGTGCCAGCAGTGAAGGGATAGCGGGAGGCGCAGATACGCAGTATTTT.

In its sample, this clone was seen many times. This may be a read error, as it is one base from a much larger clone. The same CDR3 also results from other DNA sequences found in this sample. The rearrangement uses TRBV6-1 and TRBJ1-1; TRBD1 agrees at 9 bases. The CDR3 spans 14 residues. CDR1 is MNHNS and CDR2 is SASEGT in the germline V gene. The CDR3 bases are TGTGCCAGCAGTGCAGACAGGGGGGACACTGAGGCTTTCTTT. It yields the protein CASSADRGDTEAFF.

Ten or more counts support this clone. The CDR3 loop is CASSLGGGEYGYTF. The CDR3 nucleotides are TGTGCCAGCAGCTTGGGCGGTGGGGAATATGGCTACACCTTC. The chain links TRBV5-4 to TRBJ1-2; no clear D gene. Trimming removed 0 bases from V and 5 bases from J, with 11 bases in between. Germline V gene lookup returns CDR1 SGHNT and CDR2 YYREEE (reference sequence). The CDR3 covers 14 residues.

The rearrangement joins TRBV18 to TRBJ2-2, with D maybe TRBD2 (6 bases). Germline V gene sequence: CDR1 KGHSH, CDR2 LQKENI. V lost 4 bases and J 0 bases, leaving 9 bases between the germline ends. This CDR3 region has 15 residues. CDR3 DNA sequence: TGTGCCAGCTCACTACTAGCTACGAACACCGGGGAGCTGTTTTTT. Protein product: CASSLLATNTGELFF. Supplemented by reference TRBV18 and TRBJ2-2, the full variable domain reads NAGVMQNPRHLVRRRGQEARLRCSPMKGHSHVYWYRQLPEEGLKFMVYLQKENIIDESGMPKERFSAEFPKEGPSILRIQQVVRGDSAAYFCASSLLATNTGELFFGEGSRLTVL.

The chain is built from TRBV7-2 and TRBJ2-5; TRBD2 matches 10 bases. There are 17 residues in the CDR3. CDR1 is SGHTA and CDR2 is FQGNSA in the germline V gene. Losses at the gene ends were 2 bases for V and 4 bases for J; bases not matched to a gene: 10. CDR3: CASSLSLAGVGRETQYF. The CDR3 bases are TGTGCCAGCAGCTTATCCCTAGCGGGGGTTGGGAGAGAGACCCAGTACTTC.

This clone was recorded a few times. At one boundary the junction diverges from the germline segment, which might be a read error. The chain couples TRBV6-5 to TRBJ1-2; 7 positions agree with TRBD1. The CDR3 totals 15 residues. Germline lookup yields CDR1 MNHEY and CDR2 SVGAGI. DNA for the CDR3: TGTGCCAGAAGTTACGACGGACAGGTCTTCTATGGCTACACCTTC. This gives the protein CARSYDGQVFYGYTF.

This clone came up many times. The chain couples TRBV9 to TRBJ1-1; D not certain. Germline loops: CDR1 SGDLS, CDR2 YYNGEE. The CDR3 is 15 amino acids. The ends were cut back, 3 bases at V and 2 bases at J, with 14 bases in the middle. The CDR3 protein is CASSGPILENTEAFF. The CDR3, as DNA: TGTGCCAGCAGCGGACCGATTCTGGAAAACACTGAAGCTTTCTTT.

To note about this clone: The junction does not match germline at one end; this may be a read error. The V and J genes are TRBV5-1 and TRBJ1-2; TRBD1 matches at 8 bases. Germline-derived CDR1 and CDR2 are SGHRS and YFSETQ. The CDR3 sequence is 14 residues long. The CDR3 DNA sequence: TGCGCCAGCAGCCTAGACAGGGGCGTCTATGTCTACACCTTC. The encoded protein is CASSLDRGVYVYTF. Full variable domain (missing parts from reference TRBV5-1 and TRBJ1-2): KAGVTQTPRYLIKTRGQQVTLSCSPISGHRSVSWYQQTPGQGLQFLFEYFSETQRNKGNFPGRFSGRQFSNSRSEMNVSTLELGDSALYLCASSLDRGVYVYTFGSGTRLTVV.

By proportion, this clone is medium-sized (0.01 to 0.1%). The rearrangement uses TRBV10-2 and TRBJ2-3; 7 bases match TRBD1. The CDR3 runs to 15 residues. Germline CDR1 WSHSY, CDR2 SAAADI. After removal of 6 bases from V and 1 base from J, the junction contained 7 bases not matched to a gene. This chain's CDR3 is CASSTDRVGTDTQYF. CDR3 nucleotides: TGCGCCAGCAGCACCGACAGGGTAGGCACAGATACGCAGTATTTT.

The rearrangement uses TRBV2 and TRBJ2-3; no firm D call. Between the trimmed V and J ends, which lost 0 bases and 0 bases, there was a span of 4 bases. This CDR3 comprises 14 residues. Germline CDR1 and CDR2: SNHLY and FYNNEI. The CDR3 nucleotides are TGTGCCAGCAGTGAAGCCCTAAGCACAGATACGCAGTATTTT. Translation: CASSEALSTDTQYF.

In its sample, this clone was seen a few times. The chain couples TRBV19 to TRBJ2-1, with D possibly matching TRBD2 (6 bases). This CDR3 has 13 amino acids. Trimming removed 11 bases from V and 1 base from J, with 12 bases in between. From germline, CDR1 is LNHDA and CDR2 SQIVND (reference sequence). In nucleotides, the CDR3 is TGTGCCGTTCATCGGGAGTCCTACAATGAGCAGTTCTTC. Protein: CAVHRESYNEQFF.

This clone was recorded at least ten times. The V and J genes are TRBV13 and TRBJ2-1; TRBD2 matches 10 bases. CDR3 length: 15 amino acids. V shed 7 bases, J shed 4 bases, and the junction held 7 bases outside the gene matches. CDR1 is PRHDT and CDR2 is FYEKMQ in the germline V gene (reference sequence). CDR3 nucleotides: TGTGCCAGCAAACTTATAGCGGGGGGTTACAATGAGCAGTTCTTC. It yields the protein CASKLIAGGYNEQFF.

The V gene is TRBV5-5, the J gene TRBJ1-1; D is unclear. CDR3 length: 12 amino acids. Germline-derived CDR1 and CDR2 are SGHKS and YYEKEE (reference sequence). Trimming shortened V by 4 bases and J by 7 bases, and 11 bases separated the two germline ends. For the CDR3, the DNA is TGTGCCAGCAGCAAGGTGGGCAATGAAGCTTTCTTT. Encoded protein: CASSKVGNEAFF.

This clone was detected ten times or more. CDR3 DNA: TGCGCCAGCAGCTCGGGACTAGGCCCCTACAATGAGCAGTTCTTC. This encodes CASSSGLGPYNEQFF. The chain employs TRBV5-1 and TRBJ2-1, with TRBD2 identical over 8 bases. This CDR3 comprises 15 residues. Trimming at V came to 3 bases and at J to 2 bases, leaving 4 bases not matched to a gene. Germline-derived CDR1 and CDR2 are SGHRS and YFSETQ.

This clone was observed a few times. The genes are TRBV2 and TRBJ2-5; 8 bases are a match to TRBD2. The CDR3 runs 13 residues. The germline V gene has CDR1 SNHLY and CDR2 FYNNEI. The V segment lost 7 bases and the J segment 1 base; nucleotides outside the gene matches: 2. Here the CDR3 DNA reads TGTGCCAGCACCGCGGGGGGCCAAGAGACCCAGTACTTC. Its translation: CASTAGGQETQYF. Full variable domain (outside the CDR3, taken from reference TRBV2 and TRBJ2-5): EPEVTQTPSHQVTQMGQEVILRCVPISNHLYFYWYRQILGQKVEFLVSFYNNEISEKSEIFDDQFSVERPDGSNFTLKIRSTKLEDSAMYFCASTAGGQETQYFGPGTRLLVL.

This clone has a handful of counts. The genes are TRBV28 and TRBJ2-1, with 13 bases lining up with TRBD2. Germline lookup yields CDR1 MDHEN and CDR2 SYDVKM. The CDR3 extends over 14 amino acids. Trimming cost V 7 bases and J 10 bases; bases outside gene matches: 7. The CDR3 bases are TGTGCCAGCAACAAGGGACTAGCGGGGTACGAGCAGTTCTTC. The encoded protein is CASNKGLAGYEQFF.

Many counts were recorded for this clone. The V gene is TRBV5-1, the J gene TRBJ2-3; TRBD2 is a possible D gene (5 bases). V lost 0 bases, J lost 0 bases, and 11 bases lay in between. The germline V gene encodes CDR1 SGHRS and CDR2 YFSETQ. CDR3 length: 16 amino acids. CDR3 sequence: CASSLVAGSSTDTQYF. CDR3 sequence (DNA): TGCGCCAGCAGCTTGGTGGCGGGCAGCAGCACAGATACGCAGTATTTT.

The chain carries TRBV30 and TRBJ1-1; 7 nucleotides match TRBD1. With 5 bases clipped from V and 1 base from J, the junction kept 4 bases outside the gene matches. The CDR3 has 13 residues. CDR1 is GTSNPN and CDR2 is SVGIG in the germline V gene (reference sequence). For the CDR3, the DNA is TGTGCCTGGGTCGGGACAGAGAACACTGAAGCTTTCTTT. Residues: CAWVGTENTEAFF.

This clone has a single count. The CDR3 is CSDYILAGAATDTQYF. In DNA, the CDR3 is TGCAGTGATTACATACTAGCGGGAGCGGCGACAGATACGCAGTATTTT. The chain carries TRBV20-1 and TRBJ2-3, with TRBD2 matching over 11 bases. With V trimmed by 7 bases and J by 3 bases, 12 bases remained unmatched. The CDR3 has 16 residues. Germline V CDR1 and CDR2: DFQATT, SNEGSKA (reference sequence).

Points on this clone: This may stem from a read error, because a much larger clone lies one nucleotide away. The chain has TRBV5-1 and TRBJ2-5, with D possibly called TRBD1 or TRBD2 (5 bases each). Germline CDR1 is SGHRS and CDR2 is YFSETQ. The CDR3 totals 13 residues. CDR3: CASSLDPVGTQCF. CDR3 coding DNA: TGCGCCAGCAGCTTGGACCCAGTCGGGACCCAGTGCTTC.